These 32 T cell receptor beta chains share one sample of origin, sequenced in a study of cytomegalovirus exposure and HLA in healthy donors. 13 Jbeta primers and 60 Vbeta primers were used for the PCR. Sequencing was performed with immunoSEQ multiplex PCR; in TCRdb, only in-frame clones are kept and a portion is missing. The table shows some 130,000 clones, with 84% occurring only once. Sequencing was carried out using PBMCs. The receptors shown here come from a man aged 45 to 65 in good health and CMV-seronegative.

The V gene is TRBV10-1, the J gene TRBJ1-5; no firm D call. The length of the CDR3 is 19 residues. V dropped 2 bases and J dropped 6 bases, with 26 bases sitting between them. The germline V gene encodes CDR1 WNHNN and CDR2 SYGVQD (reference sequence). CDR3 protein: CASSEVIGRRDRSVQPQHF. CDR3 sequence (DNA): TGCGCCAGCAGTGAGGTTATTGGGCGACGGGATAGGTCGGTTCAGCCCCAGCATTTT.

The chain couples TRBV25-1 to TRBJ1-1; possible D gene TRBD1, 6 bases. The CDR3 runs 12 residues. Trimming took 3 bases from V and 8 from J, leaving 10 bases between them. Germline lookup yields CDR1 MGHDK and CDR2 SYGVNS. CDR3 bases: TGTGCCAGCAGTGATGGGGGCAGAGAAGCTTTCTTT. Its protein is CASSDGGREAFF.

This chain joins TRBV19 and TRBJ2-1; possible D gene TRBD1, 7 bases. There are 16 residues in the CDR3. CDR1 is LNHDA, CDR2 SQIVND, per germline (reference sequence). Trimming took off 4 bases at V and 4 bases at J, with 17 bases between the two ends. The CDR3 is CASSRGVGQIYNEQFF. Here the CDR3 DNA reads TGTGCCAGTAGTAGGGGGGTGGGACAGATATACAATGAGCAGTTCTTC.

This clone was counted only a few times. The chain links TRBV11-2 to TRBJ1-1; TRBD1 is a possible D gene (5 bases). Trimming stripped 3 bases from V and 1 base from J, with 12 bases between. Germline CDR1 SGHAT, CDR2 FQNNGV. The CDR3 has 15 amino acids. CDR3 bases: TGTGCCAGCAGCTTCGACCAGACAGCGAACACTGAAGCTTTCTTT. Its protein is CASSFDQTANTEAFF.

This clone occurred once. V and J are TRBV2 and TRBJ1-2, with D perhaps matching TRBD1 (5 bases). Germline V gene lookup returns CDR1 SNHLY and CDR2 FYNNEI. V was trimmed by 5 bases and J by 5 bases, leaving 12 bases between them. This CDR3 region has 13 residues. CDR3 DNA sequence: TGTGCCAGCAGTAGACAGCCCTCTTATGGCTACACCTTC. Translating it yields CASSRQPSYGYTF.

The chain is built from TRBV11-2 and TRBJ2-3; the match to TRBD2 covers 14 bases. Germline CDR1 reads SGHAT; CDR2 reads FQNNGV. This CDR3 has 16 residues. The ends lost 5 bases at V and 3 bases at J; junction bases unmatched: 4. The CDR3 spells CASSPRLAGGTDTQYF. CDR3 bases: TGTGCCAGCAGCCCCCGACTAGCGGGGGGGACAGATACGCAGTATTTT.

The chain recombines TRBV6-5 with TRBJ2-1; TRBD1 matches 11 bases. Germline-derived CDR1 and CDR2 are MNHEY and SVGAGI. J lost 4 bases, V lost 2 bases, and 1 base had no gene match. This CDR3 has 15 residues. The CDR3: CASSYRDRGYNEQFF. The CDR3 region has the DNA TGTGCCAGCAGTTACAGGGACAGGGGGTACAATGAGCAGTTCTTC.

The chain combines TRBV4-1 with TRBJ1-5; the D is unclear. The germline V gene has CDR1 MGHRA and CDR2 YSYEKL. Trimming removed 1 base at V and 6 bases at J, with 7 bases between. This CDR3 comprises 13 residues. CDR3: CASSQGLAQPQHF. CDR3 nucleotide sequence: TGCGCCAGCAGCCAAGGCTTAGCTCAGCCCCAGCATTTT.

This chain joins TRBV5-1 and TRBJ1-4; D not resolved. CDR3 size: 15 residues. Trimming cost V 0 bases and J 3 bases, with 9 bases left between them. Germline V gene lookup returns CDR1 SGHRS and CDR2 YFSETQ. The CDR3 DNA sequence: TGCGCCAGCAGCTTGGGGAATGCGGCTAATGAAAAACTGTTTTTT. This gives the protein CASSLGNAANEKLFF.

The chain couples TRBV7-3 to TRBJ2-7; 8 bases map to TRBD2. This CDR3 spans 13 amino acids. V was clipped by 1 base and J by 7 bases; unmatched bases: 3. Germline CDR1 SGHTA, CDR2 FQGTGA. The CDR3 sequence: CASSLSGGREQYF. The CDR3 DNA reads TGTGCCAGCAGCTTAAGCGGGGGGCGGGAGCAGTACTTC.

V is TRBV13 and J is TRBJ2-7; 7 bases line up with TRBD2. In germline, CDR1 is PRHDT, CDR2 FYEKMQ (reference sequence). This CDR3 region has 14 residues. The trim removed 5 bases at V and 3 bases at J, leaving 7 bases unmatched. The CDR3 loop is CASSLGLADYEQYF. The CDR3 nucleotides read TGTGCCAGCAGCCTCGGGCTAGCGGACTACGAGCAGTACTTC.

The chain joins TRBV19 to TRBJ1-6; perhaps TRBD1 as D (5 bases). This CDR3 comprises 15 residues. Trimming took 6 bases from V and 1 from J, leaving 10 bases between them. The germline gives CDR1 LNHDA, CDR2 SQIVND (reference sequence). For the CDR3, the DNA is TGTGCCAGTAGAGACAGTCGGTCCTATAATTCACCCCTCCACTTT. It is translated as CASRDSRSYNSPLHF.

The chain links TRBV4-3 to TRBJ2-1, with 7 bases fitting TRBD1. Germline V gene lookup returns CDR1 LGHNA and CDR2 YSLEER. With 4 bases clipped from V and 0 bases from J, the junction kept 12 bases outside the gene matches. CDR3 length: 18 residues. The CDR3 DNA sequence: TGCGCCAGCAGCCGATCAGGGGGATATAACCCCTCCTACAATGAGCAGTTCTTC. It encodes CASSRSGGYNPSYNEQFF.

This sequence joins TRBV6-6 and TRBJ2-7; possibly TRBD1 for D (6 bases). V dropped 6 bases and J dropped 6 bases, with 21 bases sitting between them. Germline V gene lookup returns CDR1 MNHNY and CDR2 SVGAGI (reference sequence). This CDR3 comprises 15 residues. The CDR3 sequence is CASSSRDTAVREQYF. CDR3 coding DNA: TGTGCCAGCAGCTCCCGGGACACCGCGGTTCGCGAGCAGTACTTC.

The V call is TRBV5-4, the J call TRBJ2-7; 8 bases are a match to TRBD2. With 0 bases clipped from V and 6 bases from J, the junction kept 5 bases outside the gene matches. This CDR3 spans 14 amino acids. Germline lookup yields CDR1 SGHNT and CDR2 YYREEE (reference sequence). Here the CDR3 reads CASSLDSGVIEQYF. CDR3 bases: TGTGCCAGCAGCTTGGATAGCGGGGTAATCGAGCAGTACTTC.

This chain uses TRBV18 with TRBJ2-5; 8 bases map to TRBD2. This CDR3 region has 15 residues. Germline V gene lookup returns CDR1 KGHSH and CDR2 LQKENI. After removal of 8 bases from V and 1 base from J, the junction contained 9 bases not matched to a gene. The CDR3 bases are TGTGCCAGCGCCACCTATGCGGGGGGCCAAGAGACCCAGTACTTC. Translated, it gives CASATYAGGQETQYF.

This clone has more than one count but fewer than ten. This chain connects TRBV29-1 to TRBJ1-2; 8 positions agree with TRBD1. The germline gives CDR1 SQVTM, CDR2 ANQGSEA. Germline trimming cut 6 bases from V and 8 bases from J; bases unmatched to any gene: 5. The CDR3 loop spans 11 amino acids. The CDR3 DNA reads TGCAGCGTCCCAGGGGGCGACGGCTACACCTTC. Encoded protein: CSVPGGDGYTF.

The chain uses TRBV18 and TRBJ1-3; D call uncertain. V was shortened by 10 bases and J by 4 bases, with 11 bases between the two germline ends. Looked up from germline, CDR1 is KGHSH and CDR2 is LQKENI. This CDR3 spans 12 amino acids. The CDR3 sequence is CATATEGNTIYF. The DNA of the CDR3 is TGTGCCACCGCAACGGAGGGAAACACCATATATTTT. Variable domain in full (rest from reference TRBV18 and TRBJ1-3): NAGVMQNPRHLVRRRGQEARLRCSPMKGHSHVYWYRQLPEEGLKFMVYLQKENIIDESGMPKERFSAEFPKEGPSILRIQQVVRGDSAAYFCATATEGNTIYFGEGSWLTVV.

This sequence joins TRBV19 and TRBJ1-4, with D perhaps TRBD1 (6 bases). The CDR3 consists of 14 residues. V was pared by 1 base and J by 6 bases, with 9 bases between. Germline V lookup: CDR1 LNHDA, CDR2 SQIVND (reference sequence). The CDR3 DNA is TGTGCCAGTAGTATAGGTCAGGGGTATGAAAAACTGTTTTTT. Translation: CASSIGQGYEKLFF.

J is TRBJ2-5 and V is TRBV5-1; TRBD1 agrees at 10 bases. Germline lookup yields CDR1 SGHRS and CDR2 YFSETQ. V lost 0 bases, J lost 2 bases, and 4 bases stayed unmatched. This CDR3 has 16 amino acids. This chain's CDR3 is CASSLGTGGGQETQYF. CDR3 bases: TGCGCCAGCAGCTTGGGGACAGGGGGTGGGCAAGAGACCCAGTACTTC.

V and J are TRBV9 and TRBJ1-2; D remains unclear. There are 13 residues in the CDR3. The germline CDR1 and CDR2 sequences are SGDLS and YYNGEE. The V and J ends lost 4 bases and 6 bases respectively, with 13 bases between them. In nucleotides, the CDR3 is TGTGCCAGCAGCCACCCGAGGGCACATGGCTACACCTTC. Its translation is CASSHPRAHGYTF.

In its sample, this clone was seen once. The CDR3 region has the DNA TGTGCCAGCAGCTCTAATCGCCGGGACAGGGAGAGGTTAAGATATCAAGCTTTCTTT. It is translated as CASSSNRRDRERLRYQAFF. V usage is TRBV11-2 and J usage is TRBJ1-1; 9 bases agree with TRBD1. From germline, CDR1 is SGHAT and CDR2 FQNNGV. Trimming took 4 bases from V and 9 from J; bases not matched to a gene: 24. This CDR3 has 19 residues.

The rearrangement links TRBV19 to TRBJ1-5, with D uncertain. Germline V gene lookup returns CDR1 LNHDA and CDR2 SQIVND (reference sequence). Trimming removed 2 bases from V and 3 bases from J, with 14 bases in between. This CDR3 comprises 16 residues. The CDR3 protein is CASSISPGWTNQPQHF. Here the CDR3 DNA reads TGTGCCAGTAGTATATCGCCGGGATGGACCAATCAGCCCCAGCATTTT.

This clone was counted between two and nine times. The CDR3 DNA reads TGTGCCAGCAGCATCGGACTAGCGGGGGGCCAAGAGACCCAGTACTTC. Its translation: CASSIGLAGGQETQYF. This chain connects TRBV9 to TRBJ2-5; 14 bases line up with TRBD2. Germline-derived CDR1 and CDR2 are SGDLS and YYNGEE. The CDR3 is 16 residues long. With V trimmed by 4 bases and J by 1 base, 3 bases remained unmatched. Supplemented by reference TRBV9 and TRBJ2-5, the full variable domain reads DSGVTQTPKHLITATGQRVTLRCSPRSGDLSVYWYQQSLDQGLQFLIQYYNGEERAKGNILERFSAQQFPDLHSELNLSSLELGDSALYFCASSIGLAGGQETQYFGPGTRLLVL.

The rearrangement links TRBV27 to TRBJ1-2, with D possibly being TRBD1 (6 bases). This CDR3 is built from 13 residues. V was clipped by 5 bases and J by 4 bases, with 11 bases between them. The germline V gene encodes CDR1 MNHEY and CDR2 SMNVEV (reference sequence). The CDR3 here is CASSPTGPYGYTF. DNA for the CDR3: TGTGCCAGCAGTCCGACAGGTCCCTATGGCTACACCTTC.

The chain employs TRBV19 and TRBJ2-7; TRBD1 might be the D (5 bases). The CDR3 totals 14 residues. In germline, CDR1 is LNHDA, CDR2 SQIVND (reference sequence). Trimming removed 5 bases at V and 2 bases at J, with 13 bases between. The CDR3 nucleotides read TGTGCCAGTAGTGGAAGGACACAGACCTACGAGCAGTACTTC. Translated, it gives CASSGRTQTYEQYF. The entire variable domain, with the rest obtained from reference TRBV19 and TRBJ2-7, is as follows: DGGITQSPKYLFRKEGQNVTLSCEQNLNHDAMYWYRQDPGQGLRLIYYSQIVNDFQKGDIAEGYSVSREKKESFPLTVTSAQKNPTAFYLCASSGRTQTYEQYFGPGTRLTVT.

This chain joins TRBV2 and TRBJ2-7, with 9 bases fitting TRBD1. Per the germline V gene, CDR1 is SNHLY and CDR2 is FYNNEI. CDR3 length: 17 amino acids. V lost 4 bases, J lost 4 bases, and 14 bases stayed unmatched. The CDR3 nucleotides are TGTGCCAGCAGTGTGTCCCGGGACAGGGACGGGGGATACGAGCAGTACTTC. It encodes CASSVSRDRDGGYEQYF.

This chain joins TRBV25-1 and TRBJ2-2; 9 nucleotides line up with TRBD1. Losses at the gene ends were 7 bases for V and 5 bases for J; bases not matched to a gene: 5. Germline assignment: CDR1 MGHDK and CDR2 SYGVNS. The CDR3 runs to 14 residues. In DNA, the CDR3 is TGTGCCAGCAAAGGGACAGGGTGGACCGGGGAGCTGTTTTTT. Translating it yields CASKGTGWTGELFF.

In the case of this clone: Other DNA sequences of this sample code for an identical CDR3. The V and J genes are TRBV2 and TRBJ1-2; perhaps TRBD1 as D (5 bases). V shed 5 bases and J shed 2 bases, with 9 bases lying between them. Germline CDR1 and CDR2: SNHLY and FYNNEI. The CDR3 is 13 amino acids. CDR3 region: CASSPDSNYGYTF. In DNA, the CDR3 is TGTGCCAGCAGTCCAGACAGCAACTATGGCTACACCTTC.

The chain joins TRBV4-1 to TRBJ2-7; tentatively, D is TRBD2 (5 bases). From germline, CDR1 is MGHRA and CDR2 YSYEKL. Trimming pared 0 bases from V and 2 bases from J, leaving 8 bases between. The CDR3 loop spans 14 amino acids. CDR3 in DNA: TGCGCCAGCAGCCAAGATCGGGGTACCTACGAGCAGTACTTC. Its translation is CASSQDRGTYEQYF.

The chain recombines TRBV6-5 with TRBJ1-5, with TRBD1 matching 9 bases. Trimming at V came to 6 bases and at J to 7 bases, leaving 10 bases not matched to a gene. The CDR3 is 15 amino acids. Germline V gene lookup returns CDR1 MNHEY and CDR2 SVGAGI. The chain's CDR3 is CASSTVQGAGQPQHF. In DNA form, the CDR3 reads TGTGCCAGCAGCACCGTACAGGGGGCGGGCCAGCCCCAGCATTTT.

V gene TRBV4-1 combines with J gene TRBJ1-3; unclear D gene. The CDR3 consists of 16 residues. Germline CDR1 and CDR2: MGHRA and YSYEKL. Trimming removed 0 bases at V and 3 bases at J, with 12 bases between. The CDR3 DNA reads TGCGCCAGCAGCCAAGAATTTTCGGGATTTGGAAACACCATATATTTT. Protein product: CASSQEFSGFGNTIYF.